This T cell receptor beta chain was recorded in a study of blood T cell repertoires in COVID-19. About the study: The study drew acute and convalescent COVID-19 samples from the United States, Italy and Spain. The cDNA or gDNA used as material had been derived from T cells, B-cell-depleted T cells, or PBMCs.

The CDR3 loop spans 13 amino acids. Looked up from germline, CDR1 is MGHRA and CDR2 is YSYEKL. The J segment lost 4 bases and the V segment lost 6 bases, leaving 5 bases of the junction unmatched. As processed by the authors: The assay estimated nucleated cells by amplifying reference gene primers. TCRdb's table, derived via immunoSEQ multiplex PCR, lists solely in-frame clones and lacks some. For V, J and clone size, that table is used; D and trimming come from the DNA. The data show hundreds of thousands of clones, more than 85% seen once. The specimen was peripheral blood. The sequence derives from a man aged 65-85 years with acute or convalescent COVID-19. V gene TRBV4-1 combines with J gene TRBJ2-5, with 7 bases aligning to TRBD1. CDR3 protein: CASSPQGRETQYF. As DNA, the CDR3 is TGCGCCAGCAGTCCACAGGGGAGAGAGACCCAGTACTTC.